These 25 T cell receptor beta chains were sequenced from one sample in a study of neoadjuvant anti-PD-1 for oral cavity cancer. Sequenced by immunoSEQ multiplex PCR; TCRdb stores in-frame clones only, minus some. The sample lists approximately 13,000 clones; about 60% were seen once. The material was PBMCs, obtained before nivolumab (anti-PD-1) treatment. These TCRs come from a person aged 40 to 85 with oral cavity squamous cell carcinoma.

The CDR3 DNA follows: TGCGCCAGCAGTCCTACAGGGGCGTCCTACGAGCAGTACTTC. Translated: CASSPTGASYEQYF. The chain links TRBV4-1 to TRBJ2-7, with 7 bases aligning to TRBD1. Germline V gives CDR1 MGHRA, CDR2 YSYEKL. The CDR3 covers 14 residues. Unmatched junction bases numbered 6, after V lost 6 bases and J lost 1 base.

The count of this clone is one. This rearrangement joins TRBV5-4 to TRBJ2-3; D not resolved. This CDR3 contains 13 residues. Germline V gene lookup returns CDR1 SGHNT and CDR2 YYREEE (reference sequence). V lost 4 bases and J 0 bases, leaving 6 bases between the germline ends. The CDR3 is CASSPTSTDTQYF. As DNA, the CDR3 is TGTGCCAGCAGCCCAACTAGCACAGATACGCAGTATTTT.

The chain uses TRBV2 and TRBJ1-2, with unresolved D. CDR3 size: 13 residues. Germline V gives CDR1 SNHLY, CDR2 FYNNEI. The V end lost 4 bases, the J end lost 4 bases, and 10 bases lay between the germline ends. The DNA of the CDR3 is TGTGCCAGCAGTGGGGTGTCCGGCTATGGCTACACCTTC. Translation gives CASSGVSGYGYTF.

This clone was recorded a few times. DNA of the CDR3: TGTGCCAGCAGCTCAACAGGGGAACGGCAGCCCCAGCATTTT. This gives the protein CASSSTGERQPQHF. The gene calls are TRBV13 and TRBJ1-5; 7 bases are shared with TRBD1. After removal of 4 bases from V and 7 bases from J, the junction contained 7 bases not matched to a gene. Germline CDR1 reads PRHDT; CDR2 reads FYEKMQ (reference sequence). The CDR3 runs 14 residues.

This clone was picked up a small number of times. The V and J genes are TRBV6-1 and TRBJ1-2; possibly TRBD1 for D (5 bases). The CDR3 covers 14 residues. CDR1 is MNHNS, CDR2 SASEGT, per germline. V lost 8 bases to trimming and J lost 0 bases, with 13 bases between them. DNA of the CDR3: TGTGCCAGCGGGGAGGGGTTTACTAACTATGGCTACACCTTC. It translates to CASGEGFTNYGYTF.

The rearrangement links TRBV5-1 to TRBJ2-1; the D call may be TRBD1 or TRBD2 (5 bases each). CDR1 SGHRS and CDR2 YFSETQ come from the germline V gene. The V gene lost 0 bases and the J gene lost 6 bases, with 7 bases spanning the gap. The CDR3 contains 13 residues. The CDR3 DNA reads as TGCGCCAGCAGCTTGGCGAGGGGCAATGAGCAGTTCTTC. Translated: CASSLARGNEQFF.

The V call is TRBV19, the J call TRBJ2-4; no definite D call. There are 14 residues in the CDR3. The V gene lost 3 bases and the J gene lost 1 base, with 7 bases spanning the gap. Germline CDR1 is LNHDA and CDR2 is SQIVND (reference sequence). CDR3 region: CASSMSSAKNIQYF. CDR3 sequence (DNA): TGTGCCAGTAGTATGAGTAGCGCCAAAAACATTCAGTACTTC. Full variable domain (remainder filled in from reference TRBV19 and TRBJ2-4): DGGITQSPKYLFRKEGQNVTLSCEQNLNHDAMYWYRQDPGQGLRLIYYSQIVNDFQKGDIAEGYSVSREKKESFPLTVTSAQKNPTAFYLCASSMSSAKNIQYFGAGTRLSVL.

Only a few counts were recorded for this clone. The rearrangement uses TRBV7-8 and TRBJ1-2; no definite D call. The CDR3 length is 15 residues. Trimming removed 5 bases from V and 0 bases from J, with 13 bases in between. Looked up from germline, CDR1 is SGHVS and CDR2 is FQNEAQ. The CDR3 sequence is CASSQPSWTNYGYTF. CDR3 nucleotide sequence: TGTGCCAGCAGCCAGCCTTCTTGGACTAACTATGGCTACACCTTC.

This clone was observed a handful of times. CDR3 sequence: CASSSLISTGNNNSPLHF. The CDR3 region has the DNA TGTGCCAGCAGCTCGCTCATCTCGACAGGGAACAATAATTCACCCCTCCACTTT. V and J are TRBV5-8 and TRBJ1-6; 7 nucleotides align to TRBD1. The CDR3 covers 18 residues. J was trimmed by 5 bases and V by 3 bases; bases with no gene match: 14. Germline CDR1 reads SGHTS; CDR2 reads YDEGEE.

The V call is TRBV6-1, the J call TRBJ2-7, with D possibly TRBD2 on 7 matching bases. Germline V gene sequence: CDR1 MNHNS, CDR2 SASEGT. Trimming removed 8 bases from V and 2 bases from J, with 13 bases in between. The CDR3 covers 13 residues. CDR3 protein: CASDGGRAYEQYF. DNA of the CDR3: TGTGCCAGCGACGGGGGGCGAGCCTACGAGCAGTACTTC.

The chain joins TRBV6-1 to TRBJ1-3; no firm D call. Per the germline V gene, CDR1 is MNHNS and CDR2 is SASEGT. This CDR3 has 13 amino acids. Trimming stripped 11 bases from V and 0 bases from J, with 11 bases between. CDR3 sequence (DNA): TGTGCCGGCTCGACGGGCTCTGGAAACACCATATATTTT. Residues: CAGSTGSGNTIYF.

The chain employs TRBV6-1 and TRBJ2-7, with D unresolved. The germline V and J ends were trimmed by 8 bases and 0 bases, with 11 bases remaining between them. From germline, CDR1 is MNHNS and CDR2 SASEGT. This CDR3 region has 13 residues. CDR3 DNA sequence: TGTGCCAGCTCCCTAATTCTCTCCTACGAGCAGTACTTC. This codes for CASSLILSYEQYF.

The V call is TRBV9, the J call TRBJ1-1; possible D gene TRBD1, 6 bases. Per germline, CDR1 SGDLS and CDR2 YYNGEE. The CDR3 contains 15 residues. Between the trimmed V and J ends, which lost 0 bases and 4 bases, there was a span of 13 bases. CDR3 bases: TGTGCCAGCAGCGTAGAAGACAGGAGGGGCACTGAAGCTTTCTTT. Its protein is CASSVEDRRGTEAFF. Combining the CDR3 with reference TRBV9 and TRBJ1-1 gives the whole variable domain DSGVTQTPKHLITATGQRVTLRCSPRSGDLSVYWYQQSLDQGLQFLIQYYNGEERAKGNILERFSAQQFPDLHSELNLSSLELGDSALYFCASSVEDRRGTEAFFGQGTRLTVV.

This chain links TRBV9 with TRBJ1-6, with D hard to call. The V end lost 7 bases, the J end lost 8 bases, and 13 bases lay between the germline ends. CDR1 is SGDLS and CDR2 is YYNGEE in the germline V gene. The CDR3 runs 13 residues. In DNA form, the CDR3 reads TGTGCCAGCCAGGAAACCTTAGATTCACCCCTCCACTTT. It translates to CASQETLDSPLHF.

The V and J genes are TRBV19 and TRBJ2-3; no reliable D call. V was pared by 2 bases and J by 1 base, with 4 bases between. The CDR3 length is 13 residues. The germline CDR1 and CDR2 sequences are LNHDA and SQIVND (reference sequence). In DNA form, the CDR3 reads TGTGCCAGTAGTATAACGGGCACAGATACGCAGTATTTT. Its protein product is CASSITGTDTQYF. The full variable domain, completed using reference TRBV19 and TRBJ2-3, is DGGITQSPKYLFRKEGQNVTLSCEQNLNHDAMYWYRQDPGQGLRLIYYSQIVNDFQKGDIAEGYSVSREKKESFPLTVTSAQKNPTAFYLCASSITGTDTQYFGPGTRLTVL.

The V gene is TRBV11-3, the J gene TRBJ2-2; D is undetermined. Germline CDR1 and CDR2: SGHNT and YENEEA. Deletions cut 3 bases from V and 6 bases from J, with 5 bases between. CDR3 size: 12 residues. DNA for the CDR3: TGTGCCAGCAGCTTCATCGCCGGGGAGCTGTTTTTT. Its translation: CASSFIAGELFF. Using reference TRBV11-3 and TRBJ2-2 for the parts outside the CDR3, the full variable domain is EAGVVQSPRYKIIEKKQPVAFWCNPISGHNTLYWYLQNLGQGPELLIRYENEEAVDDSQLPKDRFSAERLKGVDSTLKIQPAELGDSAVYLCASSFIAGELFFGEGSRLTVL.

V usage is TRBV19 and J usage is TRBJ2-3, with 11 bases fitting TRBD1. This CDR3 region has 14 residues. CDR1 and CDR2 (germline): LNHDA, SQIVND (reference sequence). V lost 6 bases to trimming and J lost 5 bases; unmatched junction nucleotides: 4. The CDR3, as DNA: TGTGCCAGTAGAAGGACAGGGGGCCTAGATACGCAGTATTTT. Amino acid sequence: CASRRTGGLDTQYF.

The chain couples TRBV2 to TRBJ1-3, with a weak D call TRBD1 (6 bases). The germline V gene has CDR1 SNHLY and CDR2 FYNNEI. This CDR3 contains 16 residues. V dropped 2 bases and J dropped 4 bases, with 15 bases sitting between them. As DNA, the CDR3 is TGTGCCAGCAGTGAAATCCCAGGGGCGCCAGGAAACACCATATATTTT. Protein sequence: CASSEIPGAPGNTIYF.

This clone turned up a few times. The V and J genes are TRBV5-1 and TRBJ1-6; TRBD1 is a possible D gene (6 bases). Germline V gene lookup returns CDR1 SGHRS and CDR2 YFSETQ. This CDR3 is built from 16 residues. The V and J ends lost 0 bases and 7 bases respectively, with 14 bases between them. CDR3 residues: CASSLDPDRRNSPLHF. For the CDR3, the DNA is TGCGCCAGCAGCTTGGACCCCGACAGGAGGAATTCACCCCTCCACTTT.

This clone was counted only a few times. The chain uses TRBV6-5 and TRBJ1-2; D unresolved. Germline-derived CDR1 and CDR2 are MNHEY and SVGAGI. V was cut by 0 bases and J by 4 bases, with 12 bases left in between. The CDR3 covers 15 residues. CDR3 DNA sequence: TGTGCCAGCAGTTACTCGAGGAGGGTTGCCTATGGCTACACCTTC. It encodes CASSYSRRVAYGYTF.

This clone has a handful of counts. The chain joins TRBV6-1 to TRBJ2-3; 7 positions match TRBD2. V lost 6 bases to trimming and J lost 6 bases; unmatched junction nucleotides: 6. Germline lookup yields CDR1 MNHNS and CDR2 SASEGT. The CDR3 has 13 residues. DNA of the CDR3: TGTGCCAGCAGGGGGGGAGGGACGGATACGCAGTATTTT. Protein product: CASRGGGTDTQYF.

This chain joins TRBV19 and TRBJ1-2; D gene ambiguous. Germline loops: CDR1 LNHDA, CDR2 SQIVND (reference sequence). The V end lost 5 bases, the J end lost 4 bases, and 14 bases lay between the germline ends. This CDR3 spans 14 amino acids. The CDR3 coding sequence is TGTGCCAGTAGTCGGCAGCCTGGGAGCTATGGCTACACCTTC. Amino acids: CASSRQPGSYGYTF.

The chain is built from TRBV11-3 and TRBJ1-1; a weak D match, TRBD1 (6 bases). This CDR3 is built from 15 residues. Germline V gene lookup returns CDR1 SGHNT and CDR2 YENEEA. Trimming took off 4 bases at V and 3 bases at J, with 15 bases between the two ends. CDR3 sequence reads: CASSSGTGFDTEAFF. CDR3 in DNA: TGTGCCAGCAGCTCCGGAACAGGGTTTGACACTGAAGCTTTCTTT.

This clone has just a few counts. The chain joins TRBV7-9 to TRBJ1-5, with TRBD1 matching 9 bases. The CDR3 spans 16 residues. Looked up from germline, CDR1 is SEHNR and CDR2 is FQNEAQ (reference sequence). The J segment lost 1 base and the V segment lost 4 bases, leaving 5 bases of the junction unmatched. The CDR3 DNA follows: TGTGCCAGCAGCTCAGGGACAGGGACAAGCAATCAGCCCCAGCATTTT. This encodes CASSSGTGTSNQPQHF.

The chain has TRBV6-1 and TRBJ2-1; TRBD1 agrees at 9 bases. The CDR3 runs 16 residues. Germline V gives CDR1 MNHNS, CDR2 SASEGT. V dropped 2 bases and J dropped 2; count of bases not matched to a gene: 4. CDR3 sequence reads: CASSEPGQGPYNEQFF. The CDR3 nucleotides are TGTGCCAGCAGTGAACCCGGACAGGGGCCCTACAATGAGCAGTTCTTC.